This T cell receptor beta chain appears in the sequencing data of a study of cytomegalovirus exposure and HLA in healthy donors. Study-wide points: Reportedly, HLA-A and HLA-B alleles of most subjects were accurately predicted from TCR beta.

With respect to this clone: The antigen remains unidentified.

The V and J ends lost 2 bases and 7 bases respectively, with 18 bases between them. CDR3 length equals 17 residues. Germline lookup yields CDR1 SEHNR and CDR2 FQNEAQ (reference sequence). The PCR contained 60 Vbeta and 13 Jbeta primers. Measured with immunoSEQ multiplex PCR; TCRdb has only the in-frame clones, and not every one. Counted here are around 120,000 clones, about 75% occurring once; the ten biggest clones make up roughly 30%. The rearrangement joins TRBV7-9 to TRBJ1-6, with D unresolved. The sequenced material came from PBMCs. This clonotype was obtained from a man aged 60 to 69 in good health and CMV-seropositive. The CDR3: CASSLRTGRVWNSPLHF. For the CDR3, the DNA is TGTGCCAGCAGCTTACGCACGGGGAGAGTATGGAATTCACCCCTCCACTTT.